This T cell receptor beta chain appears in the sequencing data of a study of shared clonotypes between healthy human individuals. Study-wide context: CD4 naive and memory got three plates each, CD8 naive two, CD8 memory one.

Germline V lookup: CDR1 SGHRS, CDR2 YFSETQ. The trim removed 3 bases at V and 2 bases at J, leaving 9 bases unmatched. The CDR3 has 17 amino acids. At a deep level, the assay was run. This table comes from immunoSEQ multiplex PCR, and its TCRdb copy is limited to in-frame clones, with some not included. The table includes over a million clones, 95% to 97% detected once. A CD45RA+ naive subset and a CD45RA-negative memory subset were split from CD4+ cells. The chain recombines TRBV5-1 with TRBJ2-2, with 8 bases matching TRBD2. The specimen sequenced was naive CD4+ T cells sorted from blood. Subset noted: CD45RA+ positively selected. The TCR was taken from a man aged 25-45 years in good health. The CDR3 is CASSSPTSGGNTGELFF. The CDR3 region has the DNA TGCGCCAGCAGCTCGCCTACTAGCGGAGGTAACACCGGGGAGCTGTTTTTT.